These T cell receptor beta chains were read from a single sample in a study of blood T cell repertoires in COVID-19. Sequencing used immunoSEQ multiplex PCR; TCRdb keeps in-frame clones, though not all of them. The sample includes 150,000 to 200,000 clones, more than 65% of them seen just once. Sequencing was carried out using PBMCs or T cells enriched from blood (not recorded which). The receptors come from a woman in her thirties or forties with acute COVID-19. CDR3s include the opening cysteine and the closing phenylalanine or tryptophan. A D gene is named only where the DNA matches it firmly. A clone size is listed for some rows: how often the clone was seen (once, few, many), or a class if it is expanded.

v_call	j_call	d_call	clone_size	cdr3_nt	cdr3_aa
TRBV18	TRBJ2-1	TRBD2	NA	TGTGCCAGCTCACCCCGGGGTAGCGGGAGCGGGAACAATGAGCAGTTCTTC	CASSPRGSGSGNNEQFF
TRBV10-3	TRBJ1-1	TRBD1	NA	TGTGCCATCACTCCGACAGGGGTGGGAACTGAAGCTTTCTTT	CAITPTGVGTEAFF
TRBV7-2	TRBJ2-3	NA	NA	TGTGCCAGCAGCTTAGCGCGTGGGAGGACCACAGATACGCAGTATTTT	CASSLARGRTTDTQYF
TRBV5-1	TRBJ2-5	TRBD2	NA	TGCGCCAGCAGCGCAGCCGGGGGGGATGAGACCCAGTACTTC	CASSAAGGDETQYF
TRBV30	TRBJ1-1	NA	NA	TGTGCCTGGAGTTTCCTTACAGGGTTTAAGACTGAAGCTTTCTTT	CAWSFLTGFKTEAFF
TRBV12-3/TRBV12-4	TRBJ1-5	NA	NA	TGTGCCAGCAGTAAAGACACTCGGTCGCCCCAGCATTTT	CASSKDTRSPQHF
TRBV11-2	TRBJ2-1	NA	NA	TGTGCCAGCAGCTTAGGGACACTTGTTGGCAATGAGCAGTTCTTC	CASSLGTLVGNEQFF
TRBV5-1	TRBJ2-1	TRBD2	NA	TGCGCCAGCACCCCGGGACTAGCGCCGAATATCTACAATGAGCAGTTCTTC	CASTPGLAPNIYNEQFF
TRBV9	TRBJ1-4	NA	NA	TGTGCCAGCAGCGTAACAGGGCTTGGTAATGAAAAACTGTTTTTT	CASSVTGLGNEKLFF
TRBV5-1	TRBJ2-2	TRBD1	few	TGCGCCAGCAGCAGGGGACAGACGAACACCGGGGAGCTGTTTTTT	CASSRGQTNTGELFF
TRBV12-3/TRBV12-4	TRBJ1-2	NA	NA	TGTGCCAGCAGTTTATACCGAGGGGGCTACACCTTC	CASSLYRGGYTF
TRBV7-9	TRBJ2-7	TRBD1	once	TGTGCCAGCAGCGAGGGGACAGCTAGCTACGAGCAGTACTTC	CASSEGTASYEQYF
TRBV19	TRBJ2-1	TRBD2	NA	TGTGCCAGTAGTATAGCAAAGTCTAGCGGGGGGAGCTCCTACAATGAGCAGTTCTTC	CASSIAKSSGGSSYNEQFF
TRBV30	TRBJ2-5	TRBD2	NA	TGTGCCACCGGGACTAGCGGGAGGGCGGGTGAGACCCAGTACTTC	CATGTSGRAGETQYF
TRBV19	TRBJ2-1	TRBD2	few	TGTGCCAGTAGTATAGAAACTAGCGGGTACAATGAGCAGTTCTTC	CASSIETSGYNEQFF
TRBV30	TRBJ2-1	TRBD2	NA	TGTGCCCTCTCCCCACTAGCGGGAGCTGGAGGTCCGCTGTCCTACAATGAGCAGTTCTTC	CALSPLAGAGGPLSYNEQFF
TRBV5-1	TRBJ2-1	TRBD2	NA	TGCGCCAGCAGCTCCGGAGGGACTAGGGATAATGAGCAGTTCTTC	CASSSGGTRDNEQFF